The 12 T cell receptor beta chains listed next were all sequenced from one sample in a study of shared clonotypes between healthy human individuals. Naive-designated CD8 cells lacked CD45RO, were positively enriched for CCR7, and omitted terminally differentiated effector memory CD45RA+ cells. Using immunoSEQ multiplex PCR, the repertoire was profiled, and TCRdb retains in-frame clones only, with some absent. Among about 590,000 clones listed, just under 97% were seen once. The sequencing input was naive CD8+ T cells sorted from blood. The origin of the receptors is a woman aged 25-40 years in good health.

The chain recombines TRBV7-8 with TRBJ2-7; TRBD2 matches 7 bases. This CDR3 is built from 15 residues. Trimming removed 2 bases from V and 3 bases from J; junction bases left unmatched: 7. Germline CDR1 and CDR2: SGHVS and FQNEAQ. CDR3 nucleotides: TGTGCCAGCAGCTTACCCAGCGGGGATCACTACGAGCAGTACTTC. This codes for CASSLPSGDHYEQYF.

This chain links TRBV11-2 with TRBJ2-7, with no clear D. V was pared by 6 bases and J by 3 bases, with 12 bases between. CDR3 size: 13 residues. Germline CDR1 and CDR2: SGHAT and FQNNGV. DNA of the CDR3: TGTGCCAGCAGAGACCTCGGCTACTACGAGCAGTACTTC. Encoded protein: CASRDLGYYEQYF.

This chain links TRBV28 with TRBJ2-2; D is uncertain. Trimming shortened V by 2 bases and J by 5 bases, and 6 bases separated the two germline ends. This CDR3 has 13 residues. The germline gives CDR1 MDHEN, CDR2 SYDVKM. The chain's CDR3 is CASSLEPTGELFF. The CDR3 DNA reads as TGTGCCAGCAGTTTAGAGCCGACCGGGGAGCTGTTTTTT.

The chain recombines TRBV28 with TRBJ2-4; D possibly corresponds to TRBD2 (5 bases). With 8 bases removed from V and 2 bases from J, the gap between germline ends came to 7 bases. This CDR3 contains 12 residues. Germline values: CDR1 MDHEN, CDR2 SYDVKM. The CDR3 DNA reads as TGTGCCAGCGGGAGAACCAAAAACATTCAGTACTTC. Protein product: CASGRTKNIQYF.

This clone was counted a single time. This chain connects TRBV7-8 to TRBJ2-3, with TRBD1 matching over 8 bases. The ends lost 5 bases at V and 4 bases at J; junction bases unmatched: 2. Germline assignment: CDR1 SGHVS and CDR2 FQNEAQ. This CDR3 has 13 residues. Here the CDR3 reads CASSMDRADTQYF. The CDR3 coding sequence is TGTGCCAGCAGCATGGACAGGGCAGATACGCAGTATTTT.

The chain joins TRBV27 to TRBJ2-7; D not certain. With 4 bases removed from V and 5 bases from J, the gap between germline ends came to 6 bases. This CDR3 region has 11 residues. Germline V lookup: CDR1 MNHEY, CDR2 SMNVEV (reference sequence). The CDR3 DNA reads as TGTGCCAGCAGTTCTTGGGACGAGCAGTACTTC. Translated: CASSSWDEQYF.

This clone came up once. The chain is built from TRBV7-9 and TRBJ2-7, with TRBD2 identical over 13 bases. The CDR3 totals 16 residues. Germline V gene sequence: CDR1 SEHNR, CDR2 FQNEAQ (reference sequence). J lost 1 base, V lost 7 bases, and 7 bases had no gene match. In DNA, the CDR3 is TGTGCCAGCAACGCTCCGGGACTAGCGGGATCCTACGAGCAGTACTTC. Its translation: CASNAPGLAGSYEQYF.

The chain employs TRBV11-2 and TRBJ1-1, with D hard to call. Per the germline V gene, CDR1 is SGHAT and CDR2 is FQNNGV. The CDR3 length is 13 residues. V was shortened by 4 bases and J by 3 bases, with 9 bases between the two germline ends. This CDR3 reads CASSSLWYTEAFF. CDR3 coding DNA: TGTGCCAGCAGCTCCTTGTGGTACACTGAAGCTTTCTTT.

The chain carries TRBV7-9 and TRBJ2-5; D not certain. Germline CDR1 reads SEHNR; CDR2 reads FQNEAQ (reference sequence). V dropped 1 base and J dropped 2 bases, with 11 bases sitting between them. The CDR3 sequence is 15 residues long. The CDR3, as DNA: TGTGCCAGCAGCTTAGACCTATCATCTCAAGAGACCCAGTACTTC. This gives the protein CASSLDLSSQETQYF.

The CDR3 coding sequence is TGCGCCAGCAGCCAAGTTGTCCTAGCGCAGGGGGAGCAGTACTTC. Residues: CASSQVVLAQGEQYF. V and J are TRBV4-1 and TRBJ2-7; D is tentatively TRBD1 or TRBD2 (6 bases each). CDR1 is MGHRA, CDR2 YSYEKL, per germline. V was shortened by 1 base and J by 7 bases, with 17 bases between the two germline ends. The CDR3 has 15 amino acids.

DNA of the CDR3: TGCGCCAGCACGCTAGCGGGAGCCAAAAACATTCAGTACTTC. Translation: CASTLAGAKNIQYF. The V and J genes are TRBV10-2 and TRBJ2-4, with 8 bases matching TRBD2. The germline V gene has CDR1 WSHSY and CDR2 SAAADI. The ends lost 7 bases at V and 0 bases at J; junction bases unmatched: 2. The CDR3 length is 14 residues.

This chain's CDR3 is CASSVGSVTDTQYF. CDR3 sequence (DNA): TGTGCCAGCAGCGTAGGGTCAGTAACAGATACGCAGTATTTT. The V and J genes are TRBV9 and TRBJ2-3; no reliable D call. With 0 bases removed from V and 3 bases from J, the gap between germline ends came to 8 bases. The CDR3 consists of 14 residues. Germline values: CDR1 SGDLS, CDR2 YYNGEE.